These 15 T cell receptor beta chains were sequenced from one sample in a study of control samples from healthy donors and cancer patients (TCRdb year 2020). Library preparation employed the immunoSEQ multiplex PCR assay. Not all clones reach the TCRdb copy of this immuneACCESS table, which keeps in-frame sequences only. Checked studies attribute under half of the gap to unresolved V genes and leave the rest unexplained. The sample includes 120,000 to 150,000 clones, with around 90% observed a single time. Roughly 5% of the sample is taken by the ten largest. Sequenced sample: blood. These receptors all come from a man between 25 and 39 years old in good health.

The CDR3 DNA follows: TGTGCCAGTAGTATAGGGGGGACGGCCTCCTACGAGCAGTACTTC. Residues: CASSIGGTASYEQYF. The chain combines TRBV19 with TRBJ2-7; either TRBD1 or TRBD2 may supply D (5 bases each). With 1 base removed from V and 0 bases from J, the gap between germline ends came to 10 bases. Germline V gene lookup returns CDR1 LNHDA and CDR2 SQIVND (reference sequence). The CDR3 is made up of 15 amino acids.

This clone was counted once. DNA of the CDR3: TGTGCCAGCAGCAAGACCTTAGCGGGAGGGCCTGGGGAGACCCAGTACTTC. Protein: CASSKTLAGGPGETQYF. The rearrangement uses TRBV13 and TRBJ2-5; 11 nucleotides align to TRBD2. Losses at the gene ends were 5 bases for V and 5 bases for J; bases not matched to a gene: 13. Germline CDR1 PRHDT, CDR2 FYEKMQ (reference sequence). The CDR3 has 17 residues.

The V and J genes are TRBV9 and TRBJ2-3; 8 bases are a match to TRBD2. The CDR3 spans 17 residues. The germline V gene encodes CDR1 SGDLS and CDR2 YYNGEE. V shed 0 bases and J 4 bases; nucleotides not matched to a gene: 10. This CDR3 reads CASSVVGSGTASDTQYF. The CDR3 nucleotides read TGTGCCAGCAGCGTAGTGGGTAGCGGGACCGCCTCAGATACGCAGTATTTT.

This chain links TRBV6-2 or TRBV6-3 with TRBJ2-4, with D possibly TRBD1 on 5 matching bases. The CDR3 has 15 residues. Germline values: CDR1 MNHEY, CDR2 SVGEGT. Trimming removed 0 bases at V and 2 bases at J, with 8 bases between. CDR3 sequence: CASSYSAGTKNIQYF. The CDR3 coding sequence is TGTGCCAGCAGTTACTCGGCAGGGACCAAAAACATTCAGTACTTC.

This rearrangement joins TRBV19 to TRBJ2-1; TRBD2 matches 8 bases. CDR1 and CDR2 from the germline V gene are LNHDA and SQIVND (reference sequence). J was trimmed by 4 bases and V by 3 bases; bases with no gene match: 5. The CDR3 consists of 15 residues. The CDR3 reads CASSIPSSGYNEQFF. CDR3 DNA: TGTGCCAGTAGTATTCCTTCTAGCGGGTACAATGAGCAGTTCTTC.

J is TRBJ2-1 and V is TRBV7-2, with D uncertain. The germline V gene has CDR1 SGHTA and CDR2 FQGNSA. The CDR3 totals 11 residues. Trimming took 1 base from V and 7 from J, leaving 2 bases between them. The DNA for the CDR3 is TGTGCCAGCAGCTTAGAAAATGAGCAGTTCTTC. Amino acids: CASSLENEQFF.

The rearrangement joins TRBV27 to TRBJ2-6; D not resolved. The CDR3 contains 14 residues. The V gene lost 0 bases and the J gene lost 2 bases, with 2 bases spanning the gap. Germline V lookup: CDR1 MNHEY, CDR2 SMNVEV (reference sequence). CDR3 amino acids: CASSLSPGANVLTF. The CDR3 DNA is TGTGCCAGCAGTTTATCGCCTGGGGCCAACGTCCTGACTTTC.

This CDR3 reads CASSRPGQVNPYEQYF. The CDR3, as DNA: TGTGCCAGCAGCCGACCGGGACAGGTTAACCCCTACGAGCAGTACTTC. V usage is TRBV11-2 and J usage is TRBJ2-7; TRBD1 matches at 8 bases. CDR3 size: 16 residues. The trim removed 5 bases at V and 2 bases at J, leaving 11 bases unmatched. Germline V gives CDR1 SGHAT, CDR2 FQNNGV.

V and J are TRBV5-5 and TRBJ1-4; possibly TRBD1 for D (6 bases). V was pared by 2 bases and J by 4 bases, with 12 bases between. The V gene's germline CDR1 is SGHKS and CDR2 YYEKEE (reference sequence). The length of the CDR3 is 15 residues. CDR3 sequence: CASSFGGALNEKLFF. The CDR3 DNA sequence: TGTGCCAGCAGCTTTGGGGGGGCTCTTAATGAAAAACTGTTTTTT. Using reference TRBV5-5 and TRBJ1-4 for the parts outside the CDR3, the full variable domain is DAGVTQSPTHLIKTRGQQVTLRCSPISGHKSVSWYQQVLGQGPQFIFQYYEKEERGRGNFPDRFSARQFPNYSSELNVNALLLGDSALYLCASSFGGALNEKLFFGSGTQLSVL.

CDR3: CASSYRDRNNEQFF. The DNA of the CDR3 is TGTGCCAGCAGTTACCGGGACAGAAACAATGAGCAGTTCTTC. The chain links TRBV6-6 to TRBJ2-1; the match to TRBD1 covers 7 bases. J was trimmed by 5 bases and V by 2 bases; bases with no gene match: 3. The CDR3 is 14 residues long. Per the germline V gene, CDR1 is MNHNY and CDR2 is SVGAGI (reference sequence).

This clone was seen a handful of times. J is TRBJ2-2 and V is TRBV4-3; no definite D call. This CDR3 region has 18 residues. The germline gives CDR1 LGHNA, CDR2 YSLEER. Trimming shortened V by 1 base and J by 6 bases, and 21 bases separated the two germline ends. The CDR3 reads CASSQVHLNTLRPGELFF. The CDR3 nucleotides are TGCGCCAGCAGCCAAGTACATCTGAACACCCTGAGGCCCGGGGAGCTGTTTTTT.

The chain employs TRBV28 and TRBJ1-1, with a possible D match to TRBD1 (6 bases). V was cut by 6 bases and J by 2 bases, with 13 bases left in between. Looked up from germline, CDR1 is MDHEN and CDR2 is SYDVKM. The CDR3 loop spans 14 amino acids. The CDR3 DNA sequence: TGTGCCAGCAGCACCGGAGGGACAAACACTGAAGCTTTCTTT. Its translation: CASSTGGTNTEAFF.

The table lists this clone with a few counts. The chain uses TRBV9 and TRBJ2-3; D might be TRBD1 (6 bases). The CDR3 is 16 residues long. Germline V gene data show CDR1 as SGDLS and CDR2 as YYNGEE. Trimming took off 0 bases at V and 3 bases at J, with 14 bases between the two ends. The CDR3 coding sequence is TGTGCCAGCAGCGTAGGGTCACCAAGGGGGACAGATACGCAGTATTTT. It codes for CASSVGSPRGTDTQYF.

The CDR3 sequence is CASSLAVAGISYEQYF. The DNA of the CDR3 is TGTGCCAGCAGCTTAGCGGTTGCGGGTATCTCCTACGAGCAGTACTTC. This chain links TRBV7-6 with TRBJ2-7; weak D call: TRBD2 (5 bases). The length of the CDR3 is 16 residues. Germline assignment: CDR1 SGHVS and CDR2 FNYEAQ. The V gene lost 0 bases and the J gene lost 0 bases, with 12 bases spanning the gap. The variable domain in full, completed from reference TRBV7-6 and TRBJ2-7, reads GAGVSQSPRYKVTKRGQDVALRCDPISGHVSLYWYRQALGQGPEFLTYFNYEAQQDKSGLPNDRFSAERPEGSISTLTIQRTEQRDSAMYRCASSLAVAGISYEQYFGPGTRLTVT.

This clone is a singleton in its sample. This chain uses TRBV2 with TRBJ1-4; TRBD1 matches at 7 bases. CDR1 SNHLY and CDR2 FYNNEI come from the germline V gene. The CDR3 sequence is 16 residues long. After removal of 6 bases from V and 15 bases from J, the junction contained 22 bases not matched to a gene. The CDR3 spells CASRATTGTRRGWMFF. The DNA of the CDR3 is TGTGCCAGCAGGGCAACCACCGGGACGCGCAGGGGGTGGATGTTTTTT.